The 18 T cell receptor beta chains below all came from one sample that was sequenced in a study of shared clonotypes between healthy human individuals (dated by TCRdb to about 2020). Libraries came from the immunoSEQ multiplex PCR assay. The table was pulled from immuneACCESS by TCRdb, which kept in-frame rearrangements only. Such tables lose some clones; where checked, under half of the loss comes from unresolved V genes, and the rest has no known cause. The sample table holds a few million clones, of which approximately 95% were seen once. The top ten hold 0.39% of the sample. The sequencing sample was made of naive CD4+ T cells from PBMCs. Reading the label with the study, this specimen's cell subset or site is: CD45RA+ positively selected. The receptors were gathered from a man younger than 35 in good health. Some clones in this sample may be carry-over from other donors' samples.

In its sample, this clone was seen a few times. The chain carries TRBV4-3 and TRBJ1-1; D not resolved. Germline loops: CDR1 LGHNA, CDR2 YSLEER. V shed 0 bases and J shed 8 bases, with 10 bases lying between them. The CDR3 loop spans 13 amino acids. CDR3 amino acids: CASSQDKGVEAFF. CDR3 nucleotide sequence: TGCGCCAGCAGCCAAGATAAAGGTGTAGAAGCTTTCTTT.

This chain connects TRBV28 to TRBJ2-1; D gene unclear. The CDR3 runs 11 residues. V was cut by 7 bases and J by 8 bases, with 9 bases left in between. Per germline, CDR1 MDHEN and CDR2 SYDVKM. For the CDR3, the DNA is TGTGCCAGCAACCGACACGATGAGCAGTTCTTC. Residues: CASNRHDEQFF. Full variable domain (outside the CDR3, taken from reference TRBV28 and TRBJ2-1): DVKVTQSSRYLVKRTGEKVFLECVQDMDHENMFWYRQDPGLGLRLIYFSYDVKMKEKGDIPEGYSVSREKKERFSLILESASTNQTSMYLCASNRHDEQFFGPGTRLTVL.

This sequence joins TRBV2 and TRBJ2-2, with no clear D. V lost 0 bases to trimming and J lost 4 bases, with 18 bases between them. The CDR3 runs to 18 residues. Germline CDR1 SNHLY, CDR2 FYNNEI. Here the CDR3 DNA reads TGTGCCAGCAGTGAAGCAGTAATATCCCACCAGCCCACCGGGGAGCTGTTTTTT. It is translated as CASSEAVISHQPTGELFF.

Comment on this clone: The same CDR3 is also encoded by other DNA sequences in this sample. The rearrangement uses TRBV5-4 and TRBJ1-1; TRBD1 matches at 7 bases. The CDR3 extends over 15 amino acids. V lost 0 bases to trimming and J lost 2 bases; unmatched junction nucleotides: 4. Germline values: CDR1 SGHNT, CDR2 YYREEE (reference sequence). The CDR3 coding sequence is TGTGCCAGCAGCTTGGTCAACAGGGGTAACACTGAAGCTTTCTTT. It codes for CASSLVNRGNTEAFF. The variable domain in full, completed from reference TRBV5-4 and TRBJ1-1, reads ETGVTQSPTHLIKTRGQQVTLRCSSQSGHNTVSWYQQALGQGPQFIFQYYREEENGRGNFPPRFSGLQFPNYSSELNVNALELDDSALYLCASSLVNRGNTEAFFGQGTRLTVV.

The chain combines TRBV5-4 with TRBJ1-5; 9 bases are shared with TRBD1. CDR3 length: 14 residues. V gave up 4 bases and J gave up 6 bases; unmatched junction bases: 5. Germline V lookup: CDR1 SGHNT, CDR2 YYREEE (reference sequence). In nucleotides, the CDR3 is TGTGCCAGCAGCCAACAGGGGGCTAGTCAGCCCCAGCATTTT. Encoded protein: CASSQQGASQPQHF.

For this clone: This same CDR3 is encoded by further DNA sequences in the sample. The chain couples TRBV5-1 to TRBJ2-1, with D possibly matching TRBD1 (6 bases). With 2 bases removed from V and 2 bases from J, the gap between germline ends came to 11 bases. The CDR3 consists of 15 residues. In germline, CDR1 is SGHRS, CDR2 YFSETQ. CDR3 nucleotide sequence: TGCGCCAGCAGCTTAGCCTCAGGGGCCTACAATGAGCAGTTCTTC. It specifies CASSLASGAYNEQFF.

This clone was detected once. V is TRBV7-7 and J is TRBJ2-7; 9 nucleotides line up with TRBD1. The V gene end was trimmed by 6 bases and the J gene end by 7 bases; junction bases not matched to a gene: 7. The CDR3 is 13 residues long. Per the germline V gene, CDR1 is SSHAT and CDR2 is FNYEAQ (reference sequence). The CDR3 loop is CASSPGQGREQYF. In DNA, the CDR3 is TGTGCCAGCAGTCCGGGACAGGGAAGGGAGCAGTACTTC.

A word on this clone: In the same sample, other DNA sequences code for this CDR3. The chain combines TRBV18 with TRBJ2-3; no clear D. Germline values: CDR1 KGHSH, CDR2 LQKENI. This CDR3 has 13 amino acids. The germline V and J ends were trimmed by 3 bases and 6 bases, with 10 bases remaining between them. Written as DNA, the CDR3 is TGTGCCAGCTCACCCTCCTCCGGGGATACGCAGTATTTT. It codes for CASSPSSGDTQYF.

The genes are TRBV7-2 and TRBJ1-1; 7 bases agree with TRBD1. CDR3 length: 14 amino acids. J lost 6 bases, V lost 3 bases, and 7 bases had no gene match. The germline V gene encodes CDR1 SGHTA and CDR2 FQGNSA. The CDR3 protein is CASSLGDSVPEAFF. The CDR3 nucleotides are TGTGCCAGCAGCTTGGGGGACAGCGTCCCTGAAGCTTTCTTT.

CDR3 nucleotides: TGTGCCAGCAGCAAGGGACTAGCGGAGAGCACCCAAGAGACCCAGTACTTC. Its protein product is CASSKGLAESTQETQYF. This rearrangement joins TRBV4-2 to TRBJ2-5, with TRBD2 matching over 11 bases. This CDR3 region has 17 residues. Germline V CDR1 and CDR2: LGHNA, YNFKEQ. V was clipped by 5 bases and J by 1 base; unmatched bases: 9.

The chain recombines TRBV27 with TRBJ1-1; D is possibly TRBD1 (6 bases). The germline gives CDR1 MNHEY, CDR2 SMNVEV (reference sequence). This CDR3 is built from 15 residues. The ends were cut back, 5 bases at V and 5 bases at J, with 18 bases in the middle. This CDR3 reads CASSPRRLGATEAFF. CDR3 nucleotide sequence: TGTGCCAGCAGTCCCCGCCGGTTGGGGGCGACTGAAGCTTTCTTT.

The V gene is TRBV4-3, the J gene TRBJ1-1, with a weak D call TRBD1 (5 bases). The CDR3 is 13 residues long. V dropped 0 bases and J dropped 10 bases, with 12 bases sitting between them. CDR1 and CDR2 (germline): LGHNA, YSLEER. CDR3 in DNA: TGCGCCAGCAGCCAAGAGGCCGGGACGCGAGCTTTCTTT. Amino acid sequence: CASSQEAGTRAFF.

The rearrangement joins TRBV28 to TRBJ2-3; TRBD2 matches at 13 bases. The length of the CDR3 is 18 residues. The V gene end was trimmed by 7 bases and the J gene end by 0 bases; junction bases not matched to a gene: 10. From germline, CDR1 is MDHEN and CDR2 SYDVKM. This chain's CDR3 is CASTRRLAGGISTDTQYF. CDR3 bases: TGTGCCAGCACCAGACGACTAGCGGGGGGAATTAGCACAGATACGCAGTATTTT.

The V call is TRBV5-4, the J call TRBJ2-4; the D call may be TRBD1 or TRBD2 (5 bases each). Germline V CDR1 and CDR2: SGHNT, YYREEE (reference sequence). The V gene lost 1 base and the J gene lost 0 bases, with 8 bases spanning the gap. The CDR3 consists of 15 residues. CDR3 protein: CASSLPGTAKNIQYF. The CDR3 DNA reads as TGTGCCAGCAGCTTGCCGGGGACAGCCAAAAACATTCAGTACTTC.

The gene calls are TRBV11-2 and TRBJ1-5; tentatively, D is TRBD1 (5 bases). CDR3 length: 13 amino acids. Germline values: CDR1 SGHAT, CDR2 FQNNGV. The V and J ends lost 5 bases and 5 bases respectively, with 10 bases between them. The CDR3 is CASSLSRDQPQHF. The CDR3 DNA sequence: TGTGCCAGCAGCCTGAGCAGGGATCAGCCCCAGCATTTT.

This CDR3 is CASTSLGHITDTQYF. In nucleotides, the CDR3 is TGTGCCAGTACCTCCCTCGGACACATCACAGATACGCAGTATTTT. This chain connects TRBV19 to TRBJ2-3, with D possibly matching TRBD1 (5 bases). From germline, CDR1 is LNHDA and CDR2 SQIVND (reference sequence). This CDR3 has 15 amino acids. Trimming left V 7 bases short and J 2 bases short, with 16 bases between.

Concerning this clone: Other DNA sequences in this specimen translate into the identical CDR3. The CDR3 sequence: CASSLSGGYEQYF. Written as DNA, the CDR3 is TGTGCCAGCAGCTTATCGGGGGGATACGAGCAGTACTTC. V is TRBV7-3 and J is TRBJ2-7, with 7 bases aligning to TRBD2. Germline CDR1 and CDR2: SGHTA and FQGTGA. The CDR3 is made up of 13 amino acids. V was pared by 2 bases and J by 4 bases, with 2 bases of the junction left unmatched.

This rearrangement joins TRBV7-2 to TRBJ1-2; D is perhaps TRBD1 (5 bases). The V end was cut by 0 bases, the J end by 4 bases, with 6 bases between. Germline V gives CDR1 SGHTA, CDR2 FQGNSA. This CDR3 has 13 amino acids. CDR3 sequence reads: CASSLAGTYGYTF. In nucleotides, the CDR3 is TGTGCCAGCAGCTTAGCTGGGACCTATGGCTACACCTTC.